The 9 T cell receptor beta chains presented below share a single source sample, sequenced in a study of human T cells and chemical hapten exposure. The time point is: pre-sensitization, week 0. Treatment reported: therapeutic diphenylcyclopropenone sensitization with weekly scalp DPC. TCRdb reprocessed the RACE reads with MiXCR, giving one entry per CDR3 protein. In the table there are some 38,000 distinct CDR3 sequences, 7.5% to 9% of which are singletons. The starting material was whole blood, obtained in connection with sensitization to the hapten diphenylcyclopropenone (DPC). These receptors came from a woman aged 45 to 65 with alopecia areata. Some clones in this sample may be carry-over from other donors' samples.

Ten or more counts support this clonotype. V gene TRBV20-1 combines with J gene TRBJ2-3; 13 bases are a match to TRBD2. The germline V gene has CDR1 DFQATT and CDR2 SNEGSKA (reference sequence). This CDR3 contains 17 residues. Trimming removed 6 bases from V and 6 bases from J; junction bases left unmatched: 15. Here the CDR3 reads CSAPTSGRPLARDTQYF. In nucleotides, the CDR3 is TGCAGTGCCCCGACTAGCGGGAGGCCCCTTGCAAGGGATACGCAGTATTTT.

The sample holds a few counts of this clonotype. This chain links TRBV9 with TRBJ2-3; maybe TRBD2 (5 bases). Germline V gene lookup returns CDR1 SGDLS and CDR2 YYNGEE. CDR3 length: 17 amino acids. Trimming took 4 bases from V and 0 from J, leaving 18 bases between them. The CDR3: CASSPSFVRGSTDTQYF. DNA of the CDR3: TGTGCCAGCAGCCCCTCCTTCGTCCGGGGTAGCACAGATACGCAGTATTTT. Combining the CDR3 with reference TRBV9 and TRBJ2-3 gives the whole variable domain DSGVTQTPKHLITATGQRVTLRCSPRSGDLSVYWYQQSLDQGLQFLIQYYNGEERAKGNILERFSAQQFPDLHSELNLSSLELGDSALYFCASSPSFVRGSTDTQYFGPGTRLTVL.

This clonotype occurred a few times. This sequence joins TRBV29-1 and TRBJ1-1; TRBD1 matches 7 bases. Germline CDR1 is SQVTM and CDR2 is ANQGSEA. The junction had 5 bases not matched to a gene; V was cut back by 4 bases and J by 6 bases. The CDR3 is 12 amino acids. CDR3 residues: CSVAQGRAEAFF. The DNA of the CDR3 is TGCAGCGTTGCACAGGGGAGGGCTGAAGCTTTCTTT.

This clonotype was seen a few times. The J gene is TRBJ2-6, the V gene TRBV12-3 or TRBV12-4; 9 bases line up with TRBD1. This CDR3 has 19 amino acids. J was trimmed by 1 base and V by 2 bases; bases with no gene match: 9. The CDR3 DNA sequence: TGTGCCAGCAGTTTACGCGTCCCGGGACAGGGTTCTGGGGCCAACGTCCTGACTTTC. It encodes CASSLRVPGQGSGANVLTF.

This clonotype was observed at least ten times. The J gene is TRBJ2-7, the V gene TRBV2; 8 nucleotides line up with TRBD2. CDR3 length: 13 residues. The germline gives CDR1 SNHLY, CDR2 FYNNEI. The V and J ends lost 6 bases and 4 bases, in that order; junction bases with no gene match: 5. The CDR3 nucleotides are TGTGCCAGCAGCGCTAGCGGGCCTTACGAGCAGTACTTC. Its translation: CASSASGPYEQYF.

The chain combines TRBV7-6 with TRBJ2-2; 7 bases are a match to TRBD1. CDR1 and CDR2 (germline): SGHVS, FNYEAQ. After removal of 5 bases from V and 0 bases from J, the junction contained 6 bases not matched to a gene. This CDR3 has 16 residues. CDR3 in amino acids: CASSKRDSPNTGELFF. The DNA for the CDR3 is TGTGCCAGCAGCAAACGGGACAGCCCGAACACCGGGGAGCTGTTTTTT.

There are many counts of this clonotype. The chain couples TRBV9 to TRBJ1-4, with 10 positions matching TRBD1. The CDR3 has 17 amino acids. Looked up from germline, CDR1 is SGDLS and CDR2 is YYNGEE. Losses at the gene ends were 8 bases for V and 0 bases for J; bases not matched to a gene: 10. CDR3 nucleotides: TGTGCCAGTTTAGAGGACAGGGGGAGTTCAACTAATGAAAAACTGTTTTTT. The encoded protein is CASLEDRGSSTNEKLFF.

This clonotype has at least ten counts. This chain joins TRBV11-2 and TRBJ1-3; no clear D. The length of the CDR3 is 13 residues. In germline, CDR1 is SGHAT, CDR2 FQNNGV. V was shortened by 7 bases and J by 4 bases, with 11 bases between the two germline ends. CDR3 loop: CASTAAPGNTIYF. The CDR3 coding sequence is TGTGCCAGCACCGCCGCGCCCGGAAACACCATATATTTT. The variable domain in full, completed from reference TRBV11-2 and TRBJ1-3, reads EAGVAQSPRYKIIEKRQSVAFWCNPISGHATLYWYQQILGQGPKLLIQFQNNGVVDDSQLPKDRFSAERLKGVDSTLKIQPAKLEDSAVYLCASTAAPGNTIYFGEGSWLTVV.

CDR3 sequence (DNA): TGCAGTGCTAGTAGCAGGGCGAAACTGTTTTTT. This gives the protein CSASSRAKLFF. The chain links TRBV20-1 to TRBJ1-4; D might be TRBD1 (5 bases). Germline CDR1 reads DFQATT; CDR2 reads SNEGSKA (reference sequence). The CDR3 runs to 11 residues. V lost 3 bases and J lost 11, with 10 bases in between.